The sequence of this T cell receptor (beta chain) was determined in a study of spatial heterogeneity in lung cancer. About the study: The donors were approximately 65 patients with non-small cell lung cancer that was early-stage and untreated.

This clonotype appeared many times. Per germline, CDR1 SGHRS and CDR2 YFSETQ. Trimming at V came to 2 bases and at J to 5 bases, leaving 1 base not matched to a gene. The CDR3 spans 12 residues. TCRdb used MiXCR to reprocess the 5' RACE reads, holding one entry per CDR3 protein. The sample yields 25,000 to 35,000 distinct CDR3 sequences, about 10% seen once. Sample time point: blood at routine non-recurrence follow-up after resection. Sequenced material: PBMCs, taken at follow-up. The TCR sequence derives from a female donor with early-stage non-small cell lung cancer. The chain couples TRBV5-1 to TRBJ2-7; the match to TRBD2 covers 7 bases. The CDR3 coding sequence is TGCGCCAGCAGCTTCGGGGGGAACGAGCAGTACTTC. It encodes CASSFGGNEQYF. The full variable domain, its missing parts supplied by reference TRBV5-1 and TRBJ2-7, is KAGVTQTPRYLIKTRGQQVTLSCSPISGHRSVSWYQQTPGQGLQFLFEYFSETQRNKGNFPGRFSGRQFSNSRSEMNVSTLELGDSALYLCASSFGGNEQYFGPGTRLTVT.